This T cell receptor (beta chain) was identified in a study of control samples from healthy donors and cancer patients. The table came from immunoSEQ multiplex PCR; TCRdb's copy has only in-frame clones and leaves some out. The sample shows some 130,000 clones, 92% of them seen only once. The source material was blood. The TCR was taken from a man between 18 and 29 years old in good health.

The CDR3 sequence: CASSVATGESSYGYTF. CDR3 bases: TGTGCCAGCAGCGTAGCTACGGGGGAGTCTTCCTATGGCTACACCTTC. The chain joins TRBV9 to TRBJ1-2, with a tentative D call TRBD1 (5 bases). Trimming left V 0 bases short and J 4 bases short, with 16 bases between. The CDR3 consists of 16 residues. CDR1 is SGDLS, CDR2 YYNGEE, per germline.